The TCR beta chain under discussion was sequenced for a study of shared clonotypes between healthy human individuals. Naivety among CD8 cells was defined by CD45RO negativity and positive CCR7 selection, thereby excluding terminally differentiated effector memory CD45RA+ cells. Profiling relied on immunoSEQ multiplex PCR, and the TCRdb table lists in-frame clones only, not all of them. The sample shows roughly 890,000 clones, roughly 92% of them seen only once. Sequencing was carried out using naive CD8+ T cells sorted from blood. This TCR derives from a young man in good health.

CDR3 sequence: CAGGQASTDTQYF. The DNA for the CDR3 is TGTGCCGGGGGACAGGCGTCCACAGATACGCAGTATTTT. The gene calls are TRBV30 and TRBJ2-3, with 8 bases that match TRBD1. V lost 8 bases to trimming and J lost 2 bases; unmatched junction nucleotides: 6. This CDR3 has 13 residues. Germline CDR1 and CDR2: GTSNPN and SVGIG (reference sequence).